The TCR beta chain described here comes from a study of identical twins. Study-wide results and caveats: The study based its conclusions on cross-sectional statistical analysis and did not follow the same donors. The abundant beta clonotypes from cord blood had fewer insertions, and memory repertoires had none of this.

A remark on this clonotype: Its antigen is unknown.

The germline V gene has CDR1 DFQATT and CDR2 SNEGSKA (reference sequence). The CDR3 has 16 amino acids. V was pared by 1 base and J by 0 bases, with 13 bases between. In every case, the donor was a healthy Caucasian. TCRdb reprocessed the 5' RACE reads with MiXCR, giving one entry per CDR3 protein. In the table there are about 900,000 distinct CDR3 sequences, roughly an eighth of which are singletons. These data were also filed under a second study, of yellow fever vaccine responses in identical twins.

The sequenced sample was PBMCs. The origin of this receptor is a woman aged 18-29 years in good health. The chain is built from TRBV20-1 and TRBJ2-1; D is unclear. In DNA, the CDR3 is TGCAGTGCTAGAGTCAGGTCAACGAGCTCCTACAATGAGCAGTTCTTC. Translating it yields CSARVRSTSSYNEQFF.